The clone carrying this T cell receptor beta chain appeared many times. Its cognate antigen is unknown. This record comes from a study of molecular identifiers for immune sequencing clone quantification. The CDR3 runs to 16 residues. Germline-derived CDR1 and CDR2 are LGHNA and YSLEER. Trimming pared 0 bases from V and 2 bases from J, leaving 12 bases between. As previously described, bulk TCR libraries were made using listed TCR primers. MiXCR was run by TCRdb on the PCR reads, yielding one entry per CDR3 protein. The sample consists of about 640,000 distinct CDR3 sequences, 20% of them appearing once. Study-wide points: Over 97% of effector molecules, but under 1% in naive cells, were held by clones with more than 20 RNA copies.

This clonotype was sampled from a human donor in good health. Some libraries in this study had Jurkat cell RNA spiked in. This chain links TRBV4-3 with TRBJ2-3; tentatively, D is TRBD2 (5 bases). Sequences were obtained from naive CD8+ T cells from blood, with Jurkat cell RNA spiked in. Indicated subset: FACS-sorted CD8+CD4-CCR7+CD45RA+ naive T cells. CDR3 loop: CASSQDQPSPTDTQYF. In DNA form, the CDR3 reads TGCGCCAGCAGCCAAGATCAACCTAGCCCCACAGATACGCAGTATTTT.